This T cell receptor (beta chain) derives from a study of Ad26.COV2.S vaccination and SARS-CoV-2 variants. Turning to the study itself: Intramuscular Ad26.COV2.S doses were given once or twice, 56 days apart.

CDR3 length: 15 amino acids. Trimming removed 1 base at V and 5 bases at J, with 14 bases between. Germline values: CDR1 SGDLS, CDR2 YYNGEE. Treatment given: around 19 received Ad26.COV2.S at low or high dose, single or two shots; about five received placebo; per-sample allocation not given. Sampling was performed 63 days after the first vaccine or placebo injection. Here immunoSEQ multiplex PCR was the method, and the copy in TCRdb shows in-frame clones only, minus some. The sample contains under 500,000 clones, around 92% of which appear only once. The source is a person aged 18-60 years who received the Ad26.COV2.S COVID-19 vaccine or a placebo. The V gene is TRBV9, the J gene TRBJ2-3; tentative D call: TRBD1 (5 bases). The starting material was peripheral blood, obtained in a trial of Ad26.COV2.S vaccine versus placebo. The CDR3: CASSVLVGAQDTQYF. CDR3 bases: TGTGCCAGCAGCGTACTAGTTGGGGCCCAAGATACGCAGTATTTT.